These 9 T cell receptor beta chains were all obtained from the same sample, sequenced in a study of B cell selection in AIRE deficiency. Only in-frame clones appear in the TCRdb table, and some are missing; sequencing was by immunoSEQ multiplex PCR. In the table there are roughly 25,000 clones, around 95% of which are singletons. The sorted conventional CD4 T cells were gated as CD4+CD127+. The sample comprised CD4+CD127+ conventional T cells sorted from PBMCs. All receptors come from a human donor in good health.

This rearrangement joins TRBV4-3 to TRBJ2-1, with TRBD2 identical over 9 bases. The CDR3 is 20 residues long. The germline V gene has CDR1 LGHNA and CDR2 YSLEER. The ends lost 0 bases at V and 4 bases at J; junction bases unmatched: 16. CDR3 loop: CASSQDSVVWREGSYNEQFF. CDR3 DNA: TGCGCCAGCAGCCAAGATTCGGTCGTATGGCGGGAGGGAAGTTACAATGAGCAGTTCTTC.

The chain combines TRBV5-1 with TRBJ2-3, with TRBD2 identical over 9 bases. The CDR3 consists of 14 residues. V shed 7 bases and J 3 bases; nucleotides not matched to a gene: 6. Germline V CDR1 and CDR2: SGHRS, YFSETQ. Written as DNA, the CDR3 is TGCGCCAGCGCACTGACTAGCGGAACAGATACGCAGTATTTT. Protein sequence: CASALTSGTDTQYF.

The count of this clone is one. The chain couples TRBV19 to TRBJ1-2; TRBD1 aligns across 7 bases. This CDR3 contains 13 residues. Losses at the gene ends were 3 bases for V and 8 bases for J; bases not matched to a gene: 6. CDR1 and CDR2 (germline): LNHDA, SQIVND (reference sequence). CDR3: CASSMGRTGGYTF. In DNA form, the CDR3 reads TGTGCCAGTAGTATGGGTCGGACAGGAGGCTACACCTTC.

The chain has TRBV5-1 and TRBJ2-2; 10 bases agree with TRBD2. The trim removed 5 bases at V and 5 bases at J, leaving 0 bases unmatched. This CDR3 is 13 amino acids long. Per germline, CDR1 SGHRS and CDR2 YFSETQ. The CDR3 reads CASRLAGTGELFF. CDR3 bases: TGCGCCAGCAGACTAGCGGGAACCGGGGAGCTGTTTTTT.

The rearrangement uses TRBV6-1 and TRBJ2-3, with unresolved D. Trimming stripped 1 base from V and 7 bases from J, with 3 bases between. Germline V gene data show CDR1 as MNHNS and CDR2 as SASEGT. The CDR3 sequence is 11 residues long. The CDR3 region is CASSEEYTQYF. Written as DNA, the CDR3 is TGTGCCAGCAGTGAAGAATATACGCAGTATTTT.

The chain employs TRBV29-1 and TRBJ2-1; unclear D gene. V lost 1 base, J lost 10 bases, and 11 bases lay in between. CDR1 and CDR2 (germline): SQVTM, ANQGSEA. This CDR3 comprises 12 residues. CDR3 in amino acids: CSVEVPSEEQFF. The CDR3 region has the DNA TGCAGCGTTGAAGTTCCAAGCGAGGAGCAGTTCTTC.

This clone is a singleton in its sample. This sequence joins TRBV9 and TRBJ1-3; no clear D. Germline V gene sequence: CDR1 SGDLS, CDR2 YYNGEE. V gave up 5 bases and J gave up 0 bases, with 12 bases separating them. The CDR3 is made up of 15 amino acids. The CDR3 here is CASRLRAASGNTIYF. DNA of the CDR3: TGTGCCAGCAGGTTAAGGGCAGCCTCTGGAAACACCATATATTTT.

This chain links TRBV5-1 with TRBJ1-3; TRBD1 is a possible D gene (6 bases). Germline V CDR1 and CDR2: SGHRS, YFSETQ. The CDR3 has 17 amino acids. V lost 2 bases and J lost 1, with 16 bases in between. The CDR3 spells CASSLETGYGSGNTIYF. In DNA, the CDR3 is TGCGCCAGCAGCTTAGAAACAGGGTACGGGTCTGGAAACACCATATATTTT.

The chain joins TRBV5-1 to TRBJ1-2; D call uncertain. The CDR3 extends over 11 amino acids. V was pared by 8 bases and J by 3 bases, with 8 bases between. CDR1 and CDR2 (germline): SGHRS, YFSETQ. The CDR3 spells CASGLDYGYTF. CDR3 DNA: TGCGCCAGTGGTTTGGACTATGGCTACACCTTC.